One sample yielded the 22 T cell receptor beta chains listed below, sequenced in a study of long-term antiretroviral therapy in people with HIV. Assay version v3.0 of immunoSEQ was used, and it was run at survey level. Using immunoSEQ multiplex PCR, the repertoire was profiled, and TCRdb retains in-frame clones only, with some absent. The table lists 25,000 to 35,000 clones, around 97% of them singletons. The source material was unsorted PBMCs, sampled 6.9 years after starting antiretroviral therapy. Receptors originate from a young man with HIV.

In its sample, this clone was seen once. The gene calls are TRBV11-3 and TRBJ2-2; D not certain. The CDR3 contains 12 residues. The germline V gene encodes CDR1 SGHNT and CDR2 YENEEA. The germline V and J ends were trimmed by 5 bases and 5 bases, with 6 bases remaining between them. The CDR3 is CASSPRTGELFF. Written as DNA, the CDR3 is TGTGCCAGCAGCCCCAGGACCGGGGAGCTGTTTTTT.

V and J are TRBV7-2 and TRBJ1-6, with D possibly matching TRBD1 (6 bases). CDR1 and CDR2 (germline): SGHTA, FQGNSA. V was trimmed by 4 bases and J by 3 bases, leaving 16 bases between them. The CDR3 runs to 17 residues. The CDR3 region is CASSSLRADSYNSPLHF. CDR3 nucleotides: TGTGCCAGCAGCTCCTTGAGGGCGGACAGCTATAATTCACCCCTCCACTTT. The full variable domain, completed using reference TRBV7-2 and TRBJ1-6, is GAGVSQSPSNKVTEKGKDVELRCDPISGHTALYWYRQSLGQGLEFLIYFQGNSAPDKSGLPSDRFSAERTGGSVSTLTIQRTQQEDSAVYLCASSSLRADSYNSPLHFGNGTRLTVT.

The chain is built from TRBV30 and TRBJ2-7; TRBD1 aligns across 9 bases. V shed 5 bases, J shed 0 bases, and the junction held 2 bases outside the gene matches. This CDR3 comprises 13 residues. CDR1 is GTSNPN, CDR2 SVGIG, per germline (reference sequence). CDR3 in amino acids: CAWAGQGSYEQYF. The CDR3 DNA follows: TGTGCCTGGGCGGGACAGGGCTCCTACGAGCAGTACTTC.

The chain combines TRBV6-4 with TRBJ2-7, with 8 nucleotides matching TRBD2. Germline-derived CDR1 and CDR2 are MRHNA and SNTAGT. This CDR3 spans 14 amino acids. V lost 6 bases and J lost 0; bases outside the gene matches: 4. The CDR3 reads CASRTSESSYEQYF. CDR3 coding DNA: TGTGCCAGCAGGACTAGCGAGAGCTCCTACGAGCAGTACTTC.

The chain combines TRBV6-1 with TRBJ1-5; D is unresolved. Trimming took 0 bases from V and 0 from J, leaving 24 bases between them. Germline V gene lookup returns CDR1 MNHNS and CDR2 SASEGT. The CDR3 totals 21 residues. In DNA, the CDR3 is TGTGCCAGCAGTGAAGCAGCAGCCTTGTCCCTTCGAAGCTATAGCAATCAGCCCCAGCATTTT. This codes for CASSEAAALSLRSYSNQPQHF.

V usage is TRBV6-6 and J usage is TRBJ2-7; 11 positions match TRBD1. The germline V gene has CDR1 MNHNY and CDR2 SVGAGI (reference sequence). V lost 2 bases and J lost 6; bases outside the gene matches: 0. The CDR3 runs 13 residues. CDR3 bases: TGTGCCAGCAGTTACGGGACAGGGGGCGAGCAGTACTTC. Its translation: CASSYGTGGEQYF.

The rearrangement uses TRBV29-1 and TRBJ2-5; D unclear. This CDR3 is 10 amino acids long. Germline V gene lookup returns CDR1 SQVTM and CDR2 ANQGSEA. Trimming cost V 5 bases and J 9 bases, with 10 bases left between them. DNA of the CDR3: TGCAGCGTTCTTTATACGGCCCAGTACTTC. It translates to CSVLYTAQYF.

The genes are TRBV7-6 and TRBJ1-1; D remains ambiguous. V was shortened by 0 bases and J by 6 bases, with 11 bases between the two germline ends. Per the germline V gene, CDR1 is SGHVS and CDR2 is FNYEAQ. The CDR3 spans 14 residues. The CDR3: CASSLAPDLPEAFF. The CDR3 DNA reads TGTGCCAGCAGCTTAGCCCCCGACCTGCCTGAAGCTTTCTTT.

The chain couples TRBV2 to TRBJ1-2; a weak D match, TRBD1 (6 bases). This CDR3 is built from 13 residues. Germline V gives CDR1 SNHLY, CDR2 FYNNEI. V was clipped by 7 bases and J by 8 bases, with 17 bases between them. The CDR3 coding sequence is TGTGCCAGCACCGCCCGGACAGTGGAGGGCTACACCTTC. Translated: CASTARTVEGYTF.

The chain is built from TRBV19 and TRBJ1-6, with D possibly TRBD1 on 5 matching bases. Trimming cost V 3 bases and J 7 bases, with 13 bases left between them. The germline V gene has CDR1 LNHDA and CDR2 SQIVND (reference sequence). This CDR3 is 15 amino acids long. The CDR3 here is CASSIMRGYNSPLHF. The CDR3 bases are TGTGCCAGTAGTATTATGAGGGGTTACAATTCACCCCTCCACTTT.

This clone has just one count. The chain employs TRBV13 and TRBJ1-3, with D maybe TRBD1 (6 bases). The CDR3 extends over 13 amino acids. Trimming shortened V by 5 bases and J by 4 bases, and 9 bases separated the two germline ends. Per germline, CDR1 PRHDT and CDR2 FYEKMQ (reference sequence). The CDR3 DNA sequence: TGTGCCAGCAGCCGGACAGCCGGAAACACCATATATTTT. This sequence encodes CASSRTAGNTIYF.

This rearrangement joins TRBV4-3 to TRBJ1-2; TRBD1 might be the D (5 bases). V was pared by 3 bases and J by 2 bases, with 7 bases between. The CDR3 runs 13 residues. CDR1 is LGHNA, CDR2 YSLEER, per germline. As DNA, the CDR3 is TGCGCCAGCAGCCAGGACACAAACTATGGCTACACCTTC. Translated, it gives CASSQDTNYGYTF.

This sequence joins TRBV18 and TRBJ1-6; TRBD1 matches at 9 bases. CDR1 and CDR2 from the germline V gene are KGHSH and LQKENI. The CDR3 loop spans 16 amino acids. V dropped 2 bases and J dropped 10; count of bases not matched to a gene: 9. The CDR3: CASSPSGTGKESPLHF. The CDR3 DNA is TGTGCCAGCTCACCATCCGGGACAGGGAAGGAATCACCCCTCCACTTT. The variable domain in full, completed from reference TRBV18 and TRBJ1-6, reads NAGVMQNPRHLVRRRGQEARLRCSPMKGHSHVYWYRQLPEEGLKFMVYLQKENIIDESGMPKERFSAEFPKEGPSILRIQQVVRGDSAAYFCASSPSGTGKESPLHFGNGTRLTVT.

This chain links TRBV7-2 with TRBJ1-2; 8 bases agree with TRBD1. CDR1 SGHTA and CDR2 FQGNSA come from the germline V gene. There are 14 residues in the CDR3. V trimming: 2 bases; J trimming: 3 bases; junction bases outside the gene matches: 2. The CDR3 DNA is TGTGCCAGCAGCTTAATGGGACAGGACTATGGCTACACCTTC. It encodes CASSLMGQDYGYTF. Together with reference TRBV7-2 and TRBJ1-2, the CDR3 gives the full variable domain: GAGVSQSPSNKVTEKGKDVELRCDPISGHTALYWYRQSLGQGLEFLIYFQGNSAPDKSGLPSDRFSAERTGGSVSTLTIQRTQQEDSAVYLCASSLMGQDYGYTFGSGTRLTVV.

The rearrangement links TRBV6-5 to TRBJ2-6; 8 bases fit TRBD1. Losses at the gene ends were 5 bases for V and 4 bases for J; bases not matched to a gene: 4. CDR3 size: 15 residues. In germline, CDR1 is MNHEY, CDR2 SVGAGI. In nucleotides, the CDR3 is TGTGCCAGCAGTCCGGACAGGGTCGGGGCCAACGTCCTGACTTTC. Its protein is CASSPDRVGANVLTF.

The DNA of the CDR3 is TGTGCCAGCAGCTTCGGCCTACAGGGAGGGCCTGGAAACACCATATATTTT. Residues: CASSFGLQGGPGNTIYF. This chain uses TRBV13 with TRBJ1-3; possibly TRBD1 for D (6 bases). Trimming shortened V by 3 bases and J by 2 bases, and 17 bases separated the two germline ends. CDR1 is PRHDT, CDR2 FYEKMQ, per germline (reference sequence). The CDR3 extends over 17 amino acids.

This sequence joins TRBV7-6 and TRBJ1-1; D might be TRBD1 (5 bases). The CDR3 sequence is 16 residues long. The V and J ends lost 4 bases and 0 bases respectively, with 15 bases between them. The germline gives CDR1 SGHVS, CDR2 FNYEAQ. CDR3 loop: CASSWDSRRMNTEAFF. The CDR3 coding sequence is TGTGCCAGCAGCTGGGACTCCCGACGGATGAACACTGAAGCTTTCTTT.

This chain connects TRBV30 to TRBJ1-1; 7 bases line up with TRBD1. Trimming removed 4 bases from V and 4 bases from J; junction bases left unmatched: 6. The CDR3 length is 13 residues. CDR1 is GTSNPN, CDR2 SVGIG, per germline (reference sequence). The CDR3 region is CAWKAGGITEAFF. For the CDR3, the DNA is TGTGCCTGGAAGGCAGGGGGAATCACTGAAGCTTTCTTT.

The rearrangement links TRBV4-3 to TRBJ2-7; tentative D call: TRBD1 (5 bases). The germline V gene encodes CDR1 LGHNA and CDR2 YSLEER. Between the trimmed V and J ends, which lost 5 bases and 12 bases, there was a span of 11 bases. The CDR3 contains 10 residues. The CDR3 DNA sequence: TGCGCCAGCAGCGGACATAATCCGTACTTC. Translated: CASSGHNPYF.

J is TRBJ2-5 and V is TRBV7-2, with 10 nucleotides matching TRBD2. The CDR3 loop spans 18 amino acids. Germline CDR1 and CDR2: SGHTA and FQGNSA. V lost 2 bases, J lost 5 bases, and 14 bases stayed unmatched. The CDR3: CASSLNRSGRSGVETQYF. DNA for the CDR3: TGTGCCAGCAGCTTAAACCGTAGCGGGAGGAGTGGTGTCGAGACCCAGTACTTC.

The chain combines TRBV9 with TRBJ1-5, with a possible D match to TRBD1 (6 bases). Trimming cost V 0 bases and J 3 bases, with 13 bases left between them. CDR3 length: 16 amino acids. Germline lookup yields CDR1 SGDLS and CDR2 YYNGEE. The CDR3: CASSVDASGANQPQHF. CDR3 sequence (DNA): TGTGCCAGCAGCGTAGATGCATCAGGGGCCAATCAGCCCCAGCATTTT.

The chain employs TRBV5-6 and TRBJ1-5, with a possible D match to TRBD1 (5 bases). The V end lost 3 bases, the J end lost 1 base, and 14 bases lay between the germline ends. CDR3 length: 16 residues. Germline-derived CDR1 and CDR2 are SGHDT and YYEEEE. The CDR3 loop is CASSWAGEQSNQPQHF. The CDR3 region has the DNA TGTGCCAGCAGCTGGGCGGGGGAGCAAAGCAATCAGCCCCAGCATTTT. Filled out from reference TRBV5-6 and TRBJ1-5, the complete variable domain reads DAGVTQSPTHLIKTRGQQVTLRCSPKSGHDTVSWYQQALGQGPQFIFQYYEEEERQRGNFPDRFSGHQFPNYSSELNVNALLLGDSALYLCASSWAGEQSNQPQHFGDGTRLSIL.